This TCR beta chain appears in the sequencing data of a study of cytomegalovirus exposure and HLA in healthy donors. The donors were members of the validation cohort, which comprised 100 to 150 subjects and was separate from the first cohort of 600 to 800 subjects. Whole-study findings and limits: The study recorded 150 to 200 TCR beta chains that were cytomegalovirus-associated.

Produced via immunoSEQ multiplex PCR; TCRdb's table is partial and in-frame only. The profile shows 150,000 to 200,000 clones, more than 75% of them singletons. Only one count was recorded for this clone. The antigen is undetermined. Germline lookup yields CDR1 MGHRA and CDR2 YSYEKL. The V gene end was trimmed by 0 bases and the J gene end by 4 bases; junction bases not matched to a gene: 2. The CDR3 loop spans 15 amino acids. The sequence was collected from a woman under 40 in good health and CMV-seronegative. V usage is TRBV4-1 and J usage is TRBJ2-7; 11 bases are shared with TRBD1. The sample was PBMCs. In DNA, the CDR3 is TGCGCCAGCAGCCAAGAAGGGACAGGGGGATACGAGCAGTACTTC. It translates to CASSQEGTGGYEQYF.